A single sample gave rise to the 10 T cell receptor beta chains below, sequenced in a study of T cell responses to AZD1222 COVID-19 vaccine. The protocol was immunoSEQ multiplex PCR, while the TCRdb copy is restricted to in-frame clones and leaves out a portion. Of about 100,000 clones in the sample, around nine tenths were seen once. Here the sequenced sample was peripheral blood, taken on day 0 of AZD1222 vaccination. The source of these receptors is an adult in good health.

V gene TRBV29-1 combines with J gene TRBJ1-5; tentative D call: TRBD1 (5 bases). Trimming cost V 4 bases and J 6 bases, with 13 bases left between them. This CDR3 contains 13 residues. The germline CDR1 and CDR2 sequences are SQVTM and ANQGSEA. CDR3 coding DNA: TGCAGCGTTGTGTCAGGGATAGGTCAGCCCCAGCATTTT. As protein: CSVVSGIGQPQHF.

The gene calls are TRBV29-1 and TRBJ2-5, with 10 bases fitting TRBD2. Matching the DNA end better, TRBJ2-7 makes the J call doubtful. The CDR3 runs to 13 residues. CDR1 is SQVTM and CDR2 is ANQGSEA in the germline V gene. The CDR3 nucleotides read TGCAGCGTTGCGGGACTAGCGAACCACGAGCAGTACTTC. It is translated as CSVAGLANHEQYF.

The rearrangement joins TRBV6-6 to TRBJ1-5; D unclear. V was shortened by 6 bases and J by 7 bases, with 13 bases between the two germline ends. Germline values: CDR1 MNHNY, CDR2 SVGAGI (reference sequence). The CDR3 sequence is 13 residues long. CDR3 region: CASSSSSGQPQHF. The CDR3 region has the DNA TGTGCCAGCAGCTCTAGTTCTGGACAGCCCCAGCATTTT.

This sequence joins TRBV12-5 and TRBJ2-1, with TRBD2 identical over 11 bases. The V gene end was trimmed by 6 bases and the J gene end by 8 bases; junction bases not matched to a gene: 12. There are 16 residues in the CDR3. Looked up from germline, CDR1 is LGHNT and CDR2 is FRNRAP. This chain's CDR3 is CASGLGTSGSLDEQFF. The CDR3 DNA sequence: TGTGCTAGTGGCCTAGGAACTAGCGGGAGTTTGGATGAGCAGTTCTTC.

This chain links TRBV5-4 with TRBJ2-1; 11 bases map to TRBD2. CDR1 is SGHNT and CDR2 is YYREEE in the germline V gene (reference sequence). V shed 4 bases, J shed 2 bases, and the junction held 2 bases outside the gene matches. The CDR3 has 15 residues. The CDR3 coding sequence is TGTGCCAGCAGCGTGACTAGCGGGACCTACAATGAGCAGTTCTTC. It yields the protein CASSVTSGTYNEQFF. Full variable domain (outside the CDR3, taken from reference TRBV5-4 and TRBJ2-1): ETGVTQSPTHLIKTRGQQVTLRCSSQSGHNTVSWYQQALGQGPQFIFQYYREEENGRGNFPPRFSGLQFPNYSSELNVNALELDDSALYLCASSVTSGTYNEQFFGPGTRLTVL.

The chain combines TRBV10-3 with TRBJ2-1; the D gene is possibly TRBD2 (6 bases). Trimming removed 2 bases from V and 6 bases from J, with 14 bases in between. The CDR3 is 15 amino acids. Germline V gene sequence: CDR1 ENHRY, CDR2 SYGVKD. In DNA, the CDR3 is TGTGCCATCAGTGAGGGAACGGGAGAGTCCAATGAGCAGTTCTTC. Amino acid sequence: CAISEGTGESNEQFF.

The rearrangement joins TRBV30 to TRBJ2-6, with D uncertain. The CDR3 is made up of 13 amino acids. Per the germline V gene, CDR1 is GTSNPN and CDR2 is SVGIG (reference sequence). Trimming cost V 1 base and J 2 bases, with 3 bases left between them. The CDR3 DNA reads as TGTGCCTGGAGTGAGCCTGGGGCCAACGTCCTGACTTTC. Its translation is CAWSEPGANVLTF.

The chain has TRBV27 and TRBJ2-5, with 12 positions matching TRBD2. From germline, CDR1 is MNHEY and CDR2 SMNVEV (reference sequence). V was clipped by 5 bases and J by 7 bases; unmatched bases: 5. The CDR3 loop spans 14 amino acids. CDR3 DNA sequence: TGTGCCAGCAGTCGGACTAGCGGGACCAGGACCCAGTACTTC. This translates into CASSRTSGTRTQYF.

J is TRBJ1-6 and V is TRBV11-1; 8 bases align to TRBD1. CDR3 length: 16 residues. In germline, CDR1 is SGHAT, CDR2 FQDESV (reference sequence). V lost 5 bases and J lost 8; bases outside the gene matches: 11. The CDR3: CASSHTRDRSHSPLHF. CDR3 sequence (DNA): TGTGCCAGCAGCCATACCCGGGACAGGAGTCATTCACCCCTCCACTTT.

This clone was seen just once. This sequence joins TRBV23-1 and TRBJ2-4; no definite D call. TRBV23-1 is identified as an open reading frame with a role that is uncertain. The CDR3 is made up of 14 amino acids. V lost 1 base and J 6 bases, leaving 10 bases between the germline ends. This chain's CDR3 is CASSQFNPTNIQYF. In nucleotides, the CDR3 is TGCGCCAGCAGTCAATTTAATCCCACAAACATTCAGTACTTC.